These T cell receptor beta chains were read from a single sample in a study of T cell repertoires in cytomegalovirus infection. These receptors have no known antigen. TCRdb analysed the reads with MiXCR anew, one entry per CDR3 protein. The sample carries hundreds of thousands of distinct CDR3 sequences, 29% recorded once. Sequenced material: cultured PBMCs, taken from culture after CMV antigen stimulation. These receptors were collected from a human donor in good health (CMV status not recorded). Some clones in this sample may be carry-over from other donors' samples. Each CDR3 is given with its conserved first and last residue. D genes are given only for firm matches. Where a row states a size, it is once, few, many or the class of an expanded clone; other rows omit it.

CDR3 protein: CASAFGGGTDTQYF
CDR3 DNA: TGTGCCAGTGCGTTTGGCGGGGGCACAGATACGCAGTATTTT
J gene: TRBJ2-3
clone size: .
D gene: .
V gene: TRBV19

CDR3 protein: CASSFGTPSYEQYF
CDR3 DNA: TGTGCCAGCAGCTTCGGGACACCTTCTTACGAGCAGTACTTC
J gene: TRBJ2-7
clone size: .
D gene: .
V gene: TRBV7-2

CDR3 protein: CASSLSRDRGTPNYGYTF
CDR3 DNA: TGTGCCAGCAGTCTTTCTCGGGACAGGGGTACCCCTAACTATGGCTACACCTTC
J gene: TRBJ1-2
clone size: .
D gene: TRBD1
V gene: TRBV12-3/TRBV12-4

CDR3 protein: CASSLGSSSYEQYF
CDR3 DNA: TGTGCCAGCAGCTTAGGGAGCAGCTCCTACGAGCAGTACTTC
J gene: TRBJ2-7
clone size: .
D gene: .
V gene: TRBV7-8

CDR3 protein: CASSQDIGKAVAEAFF
CDR3 DNA: TGTGCCAGCAGCCAAGATATTGGGAAAGCGGTCGCTGAAGCTTTCTTT
J gene: TRBJ1-1
clone size: few
D gene: .
V gene: TRBV4-2

CDR3 protein: CSAHSGRAGNEQFF
CDR3 DNA: TGCAGTGCCCATAGCGGGAGGGCCGGAAATGAGCAGTTCTTC
J gene: TRBJ2-1
clone size: .
D gene: TRBD2
V gene: TRBV20-1

CDR3 protein: CASSSRRREGGDEQFF
CDR3 DNA: TGTGCCAGCAGTTCTCGACGGCGGGAGGGAGGGGATGAGCAGTTCTTC
J gene: TRBJ2-1
clone size: .
D gene: TRBD2
V gene: TRBV6-5

CDR3 protein: CASSALGGGADEQYF
CDR3 DNA: TGTGCCAGCAGCGCCCTCGGGGGGGGGGCCGACGAGCAGTACTTC
J gene: TRBJ2-7
clone size: few
D gene: TRBD2
V gene: TRBV9

CDR3 protein: CASSQIPGRTGELFF
CDR3 DNA: TGTGCCAGCAGCCAAATCCCAGGGCGCACCGGGGAGCTGTTTTTT
J gene: TRBJ2-2
clone size: few
D gene: .
V gene: TRBV7-8

CDR3 protein: CARSFRGIEAFF
CDR3 DNA: TGTGCCAGAAGCTTCAGGGGAATTGAAGCTTTCTTT
J gene: TRBJ1-1
clone size: few
D gene: .
V gene: TRBV5-3

CDR3 protein: CANRQSSPLHF
CDR3 DNA: TGTGCCAACCGACAGAGTTCACCCCTCCACTTT
J gene: TRBJ1-6
clone size: .
D gene: .
V gene: TRBV6-4

CDR3 protein: CASSPSVGDGYTF
CDR3 DNA: TGTGCCAGCTCACCCTCGGTTGGGGACGGCTACACCTTC
J gene: TRBJ1-2
clone size: .
D gene: .
V gene: TRBV18

CDR3 protein: CASSWDRVSYEQYF
CDR3 DNA: TGTGCCAGCAGTTGGGACAGGGTTTCCTACGAGCAGTACTTC
J gene: TRBJ2-7
clone size: .
D gene: TRBD1
V gene: TRBV27

CDR3 protein: CASSTSGGPSYEQYF
CDR3 DNA: TGCGCCAGCAGCACGAGCGGGGGGCCTTCCTACGAGCAGTACTTC
J gene: TRBJ2-7
clone size: few
D gene: TRBD2
V gene: TRBV4-1

CDR3 protein: CASIYRVGDQPQHF
CDR3 DNA: TGTGCCAGCATCTACAGGGTCGGGGATCAGCCCCAGCATTTT
J gene: TRBJ1-5
clone size: .
D gene: .
V gene: TRBV6-6

CDR3 protein: CASSGGGATREAFF
CDR3 DNA: TGTGCCAGCAGCGGCGGGGGGGCAACTAGGGAAGCTTTCTTT
J gene: TRBJ1-1
clone size: many
D gene: .
V gene: TRBV7-8

CDR3 protein: CASSLRTVGIYGYTF
CDR3 DNA: TGTGCCAGCAGTTTACGGACAGTGGGGATCTATGGCTACACCTTC
J gene: TRBJ1-2
clone size: few
D gene: .
V gene: TRBV12-3/TRBV12-4

CDR3 protein: CASSFRGTAGNTGELFF
CDR3 DNA: TGTGCCAGCAGTTTCCGGGGGACCGCGGGGAACACCGGGGAGCTGTTTTTT
J gene: TRBJ2-2
clone size: many
D gene: .
V gene: TRBV27

CDR3 protein: CASSPTPNTEAFF
CDR3 DNA: TGTGCCAGCAGCCCAACACCGAACACTGAAGCTTTCTTT
J gene: TRBJ1-1
clone size: .
D gene: .
V gene: TRBV9

CDR3 protein: CASSPKAYEQYF
CDR3 DNA: TGTGCCAGCTCACCAAAGGCCTACGAGCAGTACTTC
J gene: TRBJ2-7
clone size: .
D gene: .
V gene: TRBV18

CDR3 protein: CASSQAGYTSGSSYNEQFF
CDR3 DNA: TGCGCCAGCAGCCAGGCGGGTTACACTAGCGGAAGCTCCTACAATGAGCAGTTCTTC
J gene: TRBJ2-1
clone size: many
D gene: TRBD2
V gene: TRBV4-1

CDR3 protein: CASRSAGSGENEQFF
CDR3 DNA: TGTGCCAGCCGTTCGGCCGGCTCGGGTGAAAATGAGCAGTTCTTC
J gene: TRBJ2-1
clone size: few
D gene: .
V gene: TRBV28

CDR3 protein: CASSQVRNLPNTEAFF
CDR3 DNA: TGTGCCAGCAGCCAAGTGAGAAATCTACCGAACACTGAAGCTTTCTTT
J gene: TRBJ1-1
clone size: few
D gene: .
V gene: TRBV14

CDR3 protein: CASSLDLVAIEQFF
CDR3 DNA: TGTGCCAGCAGCTTAGACCTTGTAGCAATTGAGCAGTTCTTC
J gene: TRBJ2-1
clone size: .
D gene: .
V gene: TRBV7-9

CDR3 protein: CASSIGQGRTYEQYF
CDR3 DNA: TGTGCCAGTAGTATAGGACAGGGAAGGACCTACGAGCAGTACTTC
J gene: TRBJ2-7
clone size: .
D gene: TRBD1
V gene: TRBV19

CDR3 protein: CASGPWANTGELFF
CDR3 DNA: TGTGCCAGCGGTCCGTGGGCGAACACCGGGGAGCTGTTTTTT
J gene: TRBJ2-2
clone size: .
D gene: .
V gene: TRBV19

CDR3 protein: CASSPLAFNTYEQYF
CDR3 DNA: TGTGCCAGCAGCCCTCTAGCTTTCAATACCTACGAGCAGTACTTC
J gene: TRBJ2-7
clone size: .
D gene: .
V gene: TRBV7-4

CDR3 protein: CASSAEGAYEQYF
CDR3 DNA: TGTGCCAGCAGCGCGGAGGGGGCCTACGAGCAGTACTTC
J gene: TRBJ2-7
clone size: many
D gene: .
V gene: TRBV7-6

CDR3 protein: CASSLVGLAGDGEQFF
CDR3 DNA: TGCGCCAGCAGCTTGGTTGGACTAGCGGGAGATGGAGAGCAGTTCTTC
J gene: TRBJ2-1
clone size: .
D gene: TRBD2
V gene: TRBV5-1

CDR3 protein: CASSPSGQGAYTEAFF
CDR3 DNA: TGTGCCAGCAGCCCATCGGGACAGGGGGCCTACACTGAAGCTTTCTTT
J gene: TRBJ1-1
clone size: .
D gene: TRBD1
V gene: TRBV7-8

CDR3 protein: CASSLDRGYTEAFF
CDR3 DNA: TGTGCCAGCAGTTTGGACAGGGGGTACACTGAAGCTTTCTTT
J gene: TRBJ1-1
clone size: .
D gene: TRBD1
V gene: TRBV6-6

CDR3 protein: CASSVAADQPQHF
CDR3 DNA: TGTGCCAGCAGCGTAGCTGCTGATCAGCCCCAGCATTTT
J gene: TRBJ1-5
clone size: once
D gene: .
V gene: TRBV9

CDR3 protein: CASSTSGDTGELFF
CDR3 DNA: TGTGCCAGCAGCACTAGCGGGGATACCGGGGAGCTGTTTTTT
J gene: TRBJ2-2
clone size: few
D gene: TRBD2
V gene: TRBV28

CDR3 protein: CASSRKLGAAGAYNEQFF
CDR3 DNA: TGTGCCAGCAGTCGCAAGTTGGGGGCAGCGGGGGCTTACAATGAGCAGTTCTTC
J gene: TRBJ2-1
clone size: .
D gene: TRBD2
V gene: TRBV5-6

CDR3 protein: CASSSQGRLYGYTF
CDR3 DNA: TGTGCCAGCAGCTCTCAGGGGCGACTCTATGGCTACACCTTC
J gene: TRBJ1-2
clone size: .
D gene: .
V gene: TRBV6-6

CDR3 protein: CASSLGGGPANYGYTF
CDR3 DNA: TGTGCCAGCAGCTTAGGCGGCGGTCCTGCTAACTATGGCTACACCTTC
J gene: TRBJ1-2
clone size: many
D gene: .
V gene: TRBV7-2

CDR3 protein: CASSHRARDRGREKLFF
CDR3 DNA: TGTGCCAGCAGCCATAGGGCGAGAGACAGGGGGCGCGAAAAACTGTTTTTT
J gene: TRBJ1-4
clone size: .
D gene: TRBD1
V gene: TRBV7-8

CDR3 protein: CASSLRSMLAGGNTGELFF
CDR3 DNA: TGTGCCAGCAGCCTCCGAAGCATGCTAGCGGGGGGGAACACCGGGGAGCTGTTTTTT
J gene: TRBJ2-2
clone size: few
D gene: TRBD2
V gene: TRBV7-9

CDR3 protein: CASSLGLIQDTQSF
CDR3 DNA: TGTGCCAGCAGTCTGGGACTTATTCAAGATACGCAGTCTTTT
J gene: TRBJ2-3
clone size: once
D gene: .
V gene: TRBV6-6

CDR3 protein: CASSLVGGQATQYF
CDR3 DNA: TGTGCCAGCAGCTTAGTGGGGGGCCAAGCTACGCAGTATTTT
J gene: TRBJ2-3
clone size: few
D gene: .
V gene: TRBV7-6

CDR3 protein: CASSSKLYRTGNEQFF
CDR3 DNA: TGTGCCAGCAGTTCTAAACTCTACAGAACGGGCAATGAGCAGTTCTTC
J gene: TRBJ2-1
clone size: .
D gene: .
V gene: TRBV25-1